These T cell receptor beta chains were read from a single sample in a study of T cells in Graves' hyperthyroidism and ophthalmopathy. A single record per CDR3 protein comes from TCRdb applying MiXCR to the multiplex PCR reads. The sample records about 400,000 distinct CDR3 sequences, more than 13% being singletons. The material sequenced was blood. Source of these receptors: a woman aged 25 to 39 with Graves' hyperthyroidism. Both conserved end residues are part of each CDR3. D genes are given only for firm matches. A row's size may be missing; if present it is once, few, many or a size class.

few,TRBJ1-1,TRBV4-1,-,CASSQGGVWNTEAFF,TGCGCCAGCAGCCAAGGTGGGGTCTGGAACACTGAAGCTTTCTTT
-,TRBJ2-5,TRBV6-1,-,CASSESRPQYF,TGTGCCAGCAGTGAATCAAGGCCCCAGTACTTC
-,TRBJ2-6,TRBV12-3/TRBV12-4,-,CASSFRRPSGANVLTF,TGTGCCAGCAGTTTCCGACGCCCGTCTGGGGCCAACGTCCTGACTTTC
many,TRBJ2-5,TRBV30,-,CAWSVQGTQETQYF,TGTGCCTGGAGTGTTCAGGGGACCCAAGAGACCCAGTACTTC
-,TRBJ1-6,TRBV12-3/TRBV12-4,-,CASRAGAYNSPLHF,TGTGCCAGCAGGGCCGGGGCCTATAATTCACCCCTCCACTTT
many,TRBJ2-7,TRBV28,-,CASSLWFPYEQYF,TGTGCCAGCAGTTTATGGTTCCCCTACGAGCAGTACTTC
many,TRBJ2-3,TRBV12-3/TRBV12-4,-,CASSPPRRESTDTQYF,TGTGCCAGCAGCCCCCCTCGGAGGGAGAGCACAGATACGCAGTATTTT
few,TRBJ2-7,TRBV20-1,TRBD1,CSATGTGYEQYF,TGCAGTGCAACCGGGACAGGGTACGAGCAGTACTTC
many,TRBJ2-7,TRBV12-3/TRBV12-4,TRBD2,CASSPRTSATYEQYF,TGTGCCAGCAGTCCCAGGACTAGCGCTACCTACGAGCAGTACTTC
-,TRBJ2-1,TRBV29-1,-,CSVDGYEQFF,TGCAGCGTTGATGGCTATGAGCAGTTCTTC
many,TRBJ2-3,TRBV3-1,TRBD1,CASSQKMGTGTDTQYF,TGTGCCAGCAGCCAAAAGATGGGGACAGGGACAGATACGCAGTATTTT
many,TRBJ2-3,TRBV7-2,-,CASSLIPYF,TGTGCCAGCAGCTTAATCCCGTATTTT
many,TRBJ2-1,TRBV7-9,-,CASSLRWDEQFF,TGTGCCAGCAGCCTAAGGTGGGATGAGCAGTTCTTC
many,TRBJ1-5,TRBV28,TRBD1,CASSSLNRGNQPQHF,TGTGCCAGCAGTTCCTTAAACAGGGGGAATCAGCCCCAGCATTTT
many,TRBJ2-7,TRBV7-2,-,CASSLFVYEQYF,TGTGCCAGCAGCTTATTCGTCTACGAGCAGTACTTC
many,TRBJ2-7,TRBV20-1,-,CSALRPPYGQYF,TGCAGTGCTCTTAGACCCCCGTACGGGCAGTACTTC
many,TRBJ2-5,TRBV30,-,CAWRSKRVSQQETQYF,TGTGCCTGGAGGAGCAAACGGGTCAGCCAACAAGAGACCCAGTACTTC
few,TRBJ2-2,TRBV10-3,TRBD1,CAISGSVSWDRGRPRGTGELFF,TGTGCCATCAGTGGGTCTGTGTCGTGGGACAGGGGGCGACCGCGCGGCACCGGGGAGCTGTTTTTT
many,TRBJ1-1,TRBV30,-,CAWSLMGLGAFF,TGTGCCTGGAGTTTGATGGGGCTTGGGGCTTTCTTT
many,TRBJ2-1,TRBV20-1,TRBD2,CSASGLREQAYNEQFF,TGCAGTGCTAGTGGATTGCGGGAGCAAGCCTACAATGAGCAGTTCTTC
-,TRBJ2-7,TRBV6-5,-,CASSYSGDYEQYF,TGTGCCAGCAGTTACTCTGGGGACTACGAGCAGTACTTC
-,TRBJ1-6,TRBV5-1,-,CASSLREGLFNSPLHF,TGCGCCAGCAGCTTGAGGGAGGGTCTTTTCAATTCACCCCTCCACTTT
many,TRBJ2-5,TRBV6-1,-,CASSDFGETQYF,TGTGCCAGCAGTGATTTTGGGGAGACCCAGTACTTC
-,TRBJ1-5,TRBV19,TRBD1,CASSIRTGSNQPQHF,TGTGCCAGTAGTATACGGACAGGGTCCAATCAGCCCCAGCATTTT
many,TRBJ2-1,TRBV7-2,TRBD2,CASSLGSSGRYNEQFF,TGTGCCAGCAGCTTAGGGAGTAGCGGGAGGTACAATGAGCAGTTCTTC
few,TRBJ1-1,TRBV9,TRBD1,CASSVDQGANTEAFF,TGTGCCAGCAGCGTAGATCAGGGGGCGAACACTGAAGCTTTCTTT
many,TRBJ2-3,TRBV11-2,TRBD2,CASSLGALAGTDTQYF,TGTGCCAGCAGCTTAGGGGCGCTAGCGGGAACAGATACGCAGTATTTT
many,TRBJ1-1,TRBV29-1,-,CSVVGGFTEAFF,TGCAGCGTTGTCGGGGGGTTCACTGAAGCTTTCTTT
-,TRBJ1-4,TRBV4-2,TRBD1,CASSQDMRGRRTNEKLFF,TGTGCCAGCAGCCAAGATATGAGGGGGCGACGGACTAATGAAAAACTGTTTTTT
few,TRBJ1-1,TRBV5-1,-,CASSLARGTLKGTEAFF,TGCGCCAGCAGCTTGGCTAGGGGGACGTTAAAGGGGACTGAAGCTTTCTTT
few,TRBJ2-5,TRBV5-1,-,CASTLAEQGGQTQYF,TGCGCCAGCACCCTGGCAGAACAGGGAGGACAGACCCAGTACTTC
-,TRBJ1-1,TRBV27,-,CASSHLRGGKDTEAFF,TGTGCCAGCAGTCACCTGAGGGGTGGGAAGGACACTGAAGCTTTCTTT
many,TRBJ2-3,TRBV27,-,CASSLSVSSTDTQYF,TGTGCCAGCAGTTTGAGCGTTTCTAGCACAGATACGCAGTATTTT
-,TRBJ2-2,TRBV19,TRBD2,CASKWREGTGELFF,TGTGCCAGTAAATGGCGGGAGGGCACCGGGGAGCTGTTTTTT
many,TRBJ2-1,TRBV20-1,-,CSADGSISYNEQFF,TGCAGTGCCGACGGTAGCATCTCCTACAATGAGCAGTTCTTC
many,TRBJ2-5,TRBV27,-,CASSLLGGDQETQYF,TGTGCCAGCAGTTTATTGGGGGGTGACCAAGAGACCCAGTACTTC
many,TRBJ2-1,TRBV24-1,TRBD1,CATSDLGTGSSYNEQFF,TGTGCCACCAGTGATCTGGGGACAGGGAGCTCCTACAATGAGCAGTTCTTC
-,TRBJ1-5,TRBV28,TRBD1,CASSLDRGWTLLTGNQPQHF,TGTGCCAGCAGTTTGGACAGGGGGTGGACATTATTAACGGGCAATCAGCCCCAGCATTTT
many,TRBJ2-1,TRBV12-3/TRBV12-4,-,CASTTRRGYNEQFF,TGTGCCAGCACCACCCGACGGGGGTACAATGAGCAGTTCTTC
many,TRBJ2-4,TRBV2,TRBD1,CASREQGIGKNIQYF,TGTGCCAGCAGGGAACAGGGGATTGGCAAAAACATTCAGTACTTC
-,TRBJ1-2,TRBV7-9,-,CASSNRTAYSGYTF,TGTGCCAGCAGCAATCGGACAGCCTACTCCGGCTACACCTTC
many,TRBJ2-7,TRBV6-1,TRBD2,CASSKTSGTYEQYF,TGTGCCAGCAGTAAGACTAGCGGTACCTACGAGCAGTACTTC